Here is one T cell receptor (beta chain) with its context. In the original analysis: Amplification from reference gene primers served as the basis for estimated nucleated cell counts. The protocol was immunoSEQ multiplex PCR, while the TCRdb copy is restricted to in-frame clones and leaves out a portion. That table is the source of V, J and clone size, and D and trimming were worked out from the DNA. The profile covers 40,000 or so clones, with almost 90% appearing a single time and roughly 2.8% taken by the ten largest. This specimen comes from a study of blood T cell repertoires in COVID-19. Background on the study: The United States, Italy and Spain were the sources of the acute and convalescent COVID-19 samples. The analysed material was cDNA or gDNA that came from T cells, B-cell-depleted T cells, or PBMCs.

V lost 1 base and J 2 bases, leaving 13 bases between the germline ends. CDR3 size: 16 residues. The germline CDR1 and CDR2 sequences are SEHNR and FQNEAQ (reference sequence). The rearrangement joins TRBV7-9 to TRBJ2-3; D not resolved. The TCR sequence derives from a man aged 45-65 years with active COVID-19. The specimen sequenced was peripheral blood. This chain's CDR3 is CASSLELLRSTDTQYF. The CDR3 DNA reads TGTGCCAGCAGCTTAGAGCTTTTGCGGTCCACAGATACGCAGTATTTT.